The 27 T cell receptor beta chains listed next were all sequenced from one sample in a study of blood T cell repertoires in COVID-19. Only in-frame clones appear in the TCRdb table, and some are missing; sequencing was by immunoSEQ multiplex PCR. The top ten clones hold roughly 32% of a sample with 100,000 or so clones, around 87% of them seen once. Sequenced material: peripheral blood. The receptor set was obtained from a woman of 80 years or more with acute or convalescent COVID-19.

The V gene is TRBV28, the J gene TRBJ2-1, with 10 bases identical to TRBD2. Per the germline V gene, CDR1 is MDHEN and CDR2 is SYDVKM. This CDR3 contains 14 residues. The junction had 5 bases not matched to a gene; V was cut back by 10 bases and J by 2 bases. CDR3 DNA: TGTGCCATGCAGCGGGGGGGAGCCTACAATGAGCAGTTCTTC. This translates into CAMQRGGAYNEQFF.

The chain uses TRBV27 and TRBJ2-3; tentative D call: TRBD2 (6 bases). The V end lost 6 bases, the J end lost 3 bases, and 19 bases lay between the germline ends. This CDR3 region has 16 residues. Germline V gives CDR1 MNHEY, CDR2 SMNVEV (reference sequence). The CDR3 spells CASRGRQGGLTDTQYF. The CDR3 nucleotides read TGTGCCAGCAGAGGCCGCCAAGGAGGACTAACAGATACGCAGTATTTT.

The V gene is TRBV6-2 or TRBV6-3, the J gene TRBJ2-3; tentative D call: TRBD2 (5 bases). CDR3 length equals 15 residues. The V and J ends lost 6 bases and 2 bases respectively, with 15 bases between them. CDR1 MNHEY and CDR2 SVGEGT come from the germline V gene. In DNA form, the CDR3 reads TGTGCCAGCAGCTTAAACACCGGGGTCACAGATACGCAGTATTTT. Its protein product is CASSLNTGVTDTQYF.

The J gene is TRBJ1-2, the V gene TRBV28, with TRBD1 matching over 8 bases. This CDR3 region has 14 residues. V trimming: 4 bases; J trimming: 4 bases; junction bases outside the gene matches: 5. Germline assignment: CDR1 MDHEN and CDR2 SYDVKM. This CDR3 reads CASSSQQGAYGYTF. The CDR3 bases are TGTGCCAGCAGTTCCCAGCAGGGGGCCTATGGCTACACCTTC.

The rearrangement joins TRBV12-3 or TRBV12-4 to TRBJ1-4; D not resolved. The V end was cut by 5 bases, the J end by 15 bases, with 13 bases between. CDR3 length: 11 residues. The DNA of the CDR3 is TGTGCCAGCAGTCCCGGACTTCATATGTTTTTT. The encoded protein is CASSPGLHMFF.

The chain employs TRBV4-1 and TRBJ1-2; 8 positions agree with TRBD1. With V trimmed by 0 bases and J by 2 bases, 5 bases remained unmatched. The CDR3 extends over 16 amino acids. From germline, CDR1 is MGHRA and CDR2 YSYEKL. The CDR3 reads CASSQDQRTGNYGYTF. The CDR3 bases are TGCGCCAGCAGCCAAGATCAGCGGACAGGGAACTATGGCTACACCTTC.

This chain connects TRBV7-2 to TRBJ2-7, with a weak D call TRBD2 (6 bases). Germline V gives CDR1 SGHTA, CDR2 FQGNSA. V was trimmed by 1 base and J by 3 bases, leaving 10 bases between them. The CDR3 sequence is 14 residues long. Written as DNA, the CDR3 is TGTGCCAGCAGCTTAGTGGGCGGGAACTACGAGCAGTACTTC. Translating gives CASSLVGGNYEQYF.

CDR3 residues: CATRTGGSGGYTF. CDR3 sequence (DNA): TGTGCCACCCGGACAGGTGGCTCGGGTGGCTACACCTTC. The chain carries TRBV27 and TRBJ1-2, with 7 bases lining up with TRBD1. Per germline, CDR1 MNHEY and CDR2 SMNVEV (reference sequence). This CDR3 has 13 amino acids. V lost 10 bases, J lost 7 bases, and 12 bases stayed unmatched.

This clone has a single count. The J gene is TRBJ2-2, the V gene TRBV11-3; D not resolved. V dropped 0 bases and J dropped 6 bases, with 8 bases sitting between them. CDR3 length: 14 amino acids. Per germline, CDR1 SGHNT and CDR2 YENEEA. The CDR3 sequence: CASSLDSVPGELFF. The CDR3 DNA reads TGTGCCAGCAGCTTAGATTCAGTTCCCGGGGAGCTGTTTTTT.

The chain recombines TRBV6-6 with TRBJ2-7; perhaps TRBD1 as D (6 bases). The germline CDR1 and CDR2 sequences are MNHNY and SVGAGI (reference sequence). This CDR3 comprises 14 residues. Trimming removed 0 bases at V and 2 bases at J, with 8 bases between. CDR3 sequence reads: CASSYSTGTYEQYF. DNA for the CDR3: TGTGCCAGCAGTTACTCGACAGGAACCTACGAGCAGTACTTC.

The gene calls are TRBV20-1 and TRBJ1-4; 7 nucleotides match TRBD1. Germline CDR1 is DFQATT and CDR2 is SNEGSKA (reference sequence). The CDR3 has 13 residues. J lost 7 bases, V lost 3 bases, and 5 bases had no gene match. The DNA of the CDR3 is TGCAGTGCTAGTTTACCAGGGGGTGAAAAACTGTTTTTT. Translating it yields CSASLPGGEKLFF.

A remark on this clone: One end of the junction varies from germline; a read error may be responsible. The chain combines TRBV5-5 with TRBJ2-7; TRBD1 is a possible D gene (6 bases). Per germline, CDR1 SGHKS and CDR2 YYEKEE (reference sequence). The length of the CDR3 is 14 residues. In nucleotides, the CDR3 is TGTGCCAGCAGCTTGGAGAATCCCCGAGACAGGCTGCACTTC. Amino acids: CASSLENPRDRLHF.

The chain links TRBV6-5 to TRBJ1-5; TRBD1 agrees at 8 bases. The CDR3 loop spans 15 amino acids. Trimming took 11 bases from V and 4 from J; bases not matched to a gene: 13. CDR1 and CDR2 (germline): MNHEY, SVGAGI. The CDR3 loop reads CAGGVRGRGNQPQHF. DNA of the CDR3: TGTGCCGGCGGGGTCAGGGGGCGAGGGAATCAGCCCCAGCATTTT.

The V and J genes are TRBV23-1 and TRBJ2-3; 10 bases match TRBD1. TRBV23-1 has ORF status, its function being uncertain. The junction had 5 bases not matched to a gene; V was cut back by 2 bases and J by 0 bases. This CDR3 is built from 17 residues. CDR3 nucleotides: TGCGCCAGCAGTCAACAAGACAGGGGGCTGAGCACAGATACGCAGTATTTT. It encodes CASSQQDRGLSTDTQYF.

The J gene is TRBJ2-5, the V gene TRBV27, with 13 bases aligning to TRBD2. J gave up 5 bases and V 10 bases, and 10 bases lay outside the gene matches. The CDR3 runs to 15 residues. Germline loops: CDR1 MNHEY, CDR2 SMNVEV (reference sequence). This chain's CDR3 is CATQTSGGLGETQYF. The CDR3 DNA reads TGTGCCACCCAGACTAGCGGGGGGCTGGGGGAGACCCAGTACTTC.

This clone was counted once. The J gene is TRBJ1-2, the V gene TRBV10-3; no clear D gene. CDR1 is ENHRY and CDR2 is SYGVKD in the germline V gene. The CDR3 covers 15 residues. Trimming left V 5 bases short and J 5 bases short, with 18 bases between. The CDR3 DNA is TGTGCCATCAGTACAAGCCCGACACCCCAGTATGGCTACACCTTC. This translates into CAISTSPTPQYGYTF.

CDR3 DNA sequence: TGCGCCAGCAGCTCCACCGGGACTAGCGGGGGTTGGGCCAAAAACATTCAGTACTTC. Translated: CASSSTGTSGGWAKNIQYF. The chain employs TRBV5-1 and TRBJ2-4; 14 bases are a match to TRBD2. This CDR3 has 19 amino acids. Germline V gene sequence: CDR1 SGHRS, CDR2 YFSETQ. V lost 3 bases, J lost 1 base, and 9 bases stayed unmatched.

This sequence joins TRBV5-1 and TRBJ1-2; a possible D gene is TRBD1 (6 bases). The germline CDR1 and CDR2 sequences are SGHRS and YFSETQ. This CDR3 is 16 amino acids long. Trimming pared 0 bases from V and 7 bases from J, leaving 19 bases between. The CDR3 nucleotides are TGCGCCAGCAGCTTGGAGCGGTTTGCGACAGGTACTGGCTACACCTTC. This translates into CASSLERFATGTGYTF.

CDR3 sequence (DNA): TGTGCCAGCAGCCCGGACGGAGCGGAAAAGGGAGCCTCCTACGAGCAGTACTTC. Translated, it gives CASSPDGAEKGASYEQYF. The V call is TRBV27, the J call TRBJ2-7, with a weak D call TRBD2 (5 bases). Per the germline V gene, CDR1 is MNHEY and CDR2 is SMNVEV (reference sequence). Trimming stripped 6 bases from V and 0 bases from J, with 24 bases between. This CDR3 region has 18 residues.

The chain combines TRBV19 with TRBJ2-7, with 8 bases that match TRBD1. V lost 3 bases, J lost 2 bases, and 9 bases stayed unmatched. The V gene's germline CDR1 is LNHDA and CDR2 SQIVND (reference sequence). The CDR3 contains 16 residues. The chain's CDR3 is CASSINGQGSTYEQYF. The CDR3 DNA reads as TGTGCCAGTAGTATCAATGGACAGGGTAGTACCTACGAGCAGTACTTC.

In this sample, this clone turned up once. This chain uses TRBV28 with TRBJ2-1, with TRBD2 matching 8 bases. V shed 1 base and J 13 bases; nucleotides not matched to a gene: 6. The CDR3 contains 13 residues. Germline assignment: CDR1 MDHEN and CDR2 SYDVKM. CDR3 DNA sequence: TGTGCCAGCAGTTTATCCCGGGGGGGGCGTCAGTTCTTC. It yields the protein CASSLSRGGRQFF. The full variable domain, completed using reference TRBV28 and TRBJ2-1, is DVKVTQSSRYLVKRTGEKVFLECVQDMDHENMFWYRQDPGLGLRLIYFSYDVKMKEKGDIPEGYSVSREKKERFSLILESASTNQTSMYLCASSLSRGGRQFFGPGTRLTVL.

The V gene is TRBV7-3, the J gene TRBJ2-3, with 12 bases fitting TRBD2. After removal of 5 bases from V and 4 bases from J, the junction contained 4 bases not matched to a gene. Germline V gives CDR1 SGHTA, CDR2 FQGTGA. The CDR3 contains 15 residues. CDR3: CASSMTSGGPDTQYF. The CDR3, as DNA: TGTGCCAGCAGCATGACTAGCGGGGGCCCAGATACGCAGTATTTT.

V is TRBV11-2 and J is TRBJ2-3; TRBD1 might be the D (5 bases). This CDR3 spans 16 amino acids. Trimming took 1 base from V and 0 from J, leaving 11 bases between them. The germline V gene encodes CDR1 SGHAT and CDR2 FQNNGV. Here the CDR3 DNA reads TGTGCCAGCAGCTTAGGGCAGGGCCCTAGCACAGATACGCAGTATTTT. This gives the protein CASSLGQGPSTDTQYF.

V is TRBV5-1 and J is TRBJ1-1, with TRBD1 identical over 10 bases. CDR3 length equals 14 residues. In germline, CDR1 is SGHRS, CDR2 YFSETQ. Trimming removed 3 bases from V and 4 bases from J; junction bases left unmatched: 3. The CDR3 nucleotides read TGCGCCAGCAGCTGGAGGACAGGGGGCACTGAAGCTTTCTTT. It is translated as CASSWRTGGTEAFF. Full variable domain (remainder filled in from reference TRBV5-1 and TRBJ1-1): KAGVTQTPRYLIKTRGQQVTLSCSPISGHRSVSWYQQTPGQGLQFLFEYFSETQRNKGNFPGRFSGRQFSNSRSEMNVSTLELGDSALYLCASSWRTGGTEAFFGQGTRLTVV.

In DNA, the CDR3 is TGTGCCAGCAGTTTTCGACAGGGGAATCAGCCCCAGCATTTT. Translating gives CASSFRQGNQPQHF. The J gene is TRBJ1-5, the V gene TRBV6-6, with TRBD1 identical over 8 bases. CDR3 length: 14 residues. CDR1 is MNHNY, CDR2 SVGAGI, per germline (reference sequence). V shed 4 bases and J 4 bases; nucleotides not matched to a gene: 3.

V gene TRBV7-2 combines with J gene TRBJ2-7; 10 bases agree with TRBD2. The V segment lost 2 bases and the J segment 2 bases; nucleotides outside the gene matches: 3. The CDR3 runs 15 residues. Germline CDR1 reads SGHTA; CDR2 reads FQGNSA. The CDR3 region is CASSLLAGATYEQYF. CDR3 in DNA: TGTGCCAGCAGCTTACTAGCGGGGGCCACCTACGAGCAGTACTTC.

This clone showed up just once. The chain employs TRBV7-8 and TRBJ2-7; 9 positions match TRBD1. This CDR3 is 14 amino acids long. Germline assignment: CDR1 SGHVS and CDR2 FQNEAQ. V was clipped by 4 bases and J by 12 bases; unmatched bases: 13. In nucleotides, the CDR3 is TGTGCCAGCAGCTCCGACTCGGGACAGGGTGGGTTGTACTTC. Translation gives CASSSDSGQGGLYF. The full variable domain, completed using reference TRBV7-8 and TRBJ2-7, is GAGVSQSPRYKVAKRGQDVALRCDPISGHVSLFWYQQALGQGPEFLTYFQNEAQLDKSGLPSDRFFAERPEGSVSTLKIQRTQQEDSAVYLCASSSDSGQGGLYFGPGTRLTVT.